This T cell receptor (beta chain) came from a study of technical replicates of blood from a few donors. Generated by immunoSEQ multiplex PCR, the TCRdb table keeps only in-frame clones and is missing some. The data hold around 70,000 clones, with about 94% observed a single time. The CDR3 runs 15 residues. Germline V gene sequence: CDR1 SEHNR, CDR2 FQNEAQ (reference sequence). The J segment lost 2 bases and the V segment lost 5 bases, leaving 6 bases of the junction unmatched. This clone was observed once. This TCR derives from a human donor in good health. The specimen sequenced was T cells isolated from PBMCs. V gene TRBV7-9 combines with J gene TRBJ2-3; TRBD2 agrees at 8 bases. This CDR3 reads CASSTRAGDTDTQYF. CDR3 bases: TGTGCCAGCAGCACCCGAGCGGGAGACACAGATACGCAGTATTTT.